The rows below give T cell receptor beta chains drawn from one sample of a study of blood T cell repertoires in COVID-19. The table came from immunoSEQ multiplex PCR; TCRdb's copy has only in-frame clones and leaves some out. The sample yields some 87,000 clones, about 85% seen once. Material: peripheral blood. The receptor source for this set is a man older than 75 with active or convalescent COVID-19. Both conserved end residues are part of each CDR3. D genes are given only for firm matches. The size of a clone is reported for some rows only, either as once, few or many, or as a class for expanded clones.

cdr3_length: 14; d_call: -; clone_size: -; v_call: TRBV27; j_call: TRBJ1-2; cdr3_nt: TGTGCCAGCAGGCAAGGGGAGGGACTCTATGGCTACACCTTC; cdr3_aa: CASRQGEGLYGYTF
cdr3_length: 14; d_call: -; clone_size: -; v_call: TRBV19; j_call: TRBJ2-5; cdr3_nt: TGTGCCAGTAGCCCAACCAGACAGGCGGCACCTCCGTACTTC; cdr3_aa: CASSPTRQAAPPYF
cdr3_length: 16; d_call: TRBD1; clone_size: -; v_call: TRBV7-8; j_call: TRBJ1-2; cdr3_nt: TGTGCCAGCAGCTTAACTGGACAGGGGGGTGACTATGGCTACACCTTC; cdr3_aa: CASSLTGQGGDYGYTF
cdr3_length: 16; d_call: -; clone_size: once; v_call: TRBV19; j_call: TRBJ1-3; cdr3_nt: TGTGCCAGTAGTGAACACAGCCTTCCCTCTGGAAACACCATATATTTT; cdr3_aa: CASSEHSLPSGNTIYF
cdr3_length: 13; d_call: TRBD1; clone_size: -; v_call: TRBV3-1/TRBV3-2; j_call: TRBJ1-2; cdr3_nt: TGTGCCAGCAGCCGCACAGGGGGCCATGGCTACACCTTC; cdr3_aa: CASSRTGGHGYTF
cdr3_length: 14; d_call: -; clone_size: -; v_call: TRBV28; j_call: TRBJ2-7; cdr3_nt: TGTGCCAGCAGAAACTCGGGGGGCCAGGACGAGCAGTACTTC; cdr3_aa: CASRNSGGQDEQYF
cdr3_length: 14; d_call: TRBD2; clone_size: -; v_call: TRBV5-4; j_call: TRBJ2-5; cdr3_nt: TGTGCCAGCAGCTTAGCGGGGGCCCAAGAGACCCAGTACTTC; cdr3_aa: CASSLAGAQETQYF
cdr3_length: 15; d_call: TRBD1; clone_size: -; v_call: TRBV18; j_call: TRBJ1-2; cdr3_nt: TGTGCCAGCTCACCACCGATCAGGGGGGTCGATGGCTACACCTTC; cdr3_aa: CASSPPIRGVDGYTF
cdr3_length: 15; d_call: TRBD1; clone_size: -; v_call: TRBV5-6; j_call: TRBJ1-2; cdr3_nt: TGTGCCAGCAGGCGCCATGAGGGGGCTGGCTATGGCTACACCTTC; cdr3_aa: CASRRHEGAGYGYTF
cdr3_length: 15; d_call: -; clone_size: few; v_call: TRBV27; j_call: TRBJ1-4; cdr3_nt: TGTGCCAGCCGACTACTGGACGGAAGGAATGAAAAACTGTTTTTT; cdr3_aa: CASRLLDGRNEKLFF
cdr3_length: 14; d_call: -; clone_size: -; v_call: TRBV19; j_call: TRBJ1-2; cdr3_nt: TGTGCCAGTAGTCGGGACACCAGGATCTATGGCTACACCTTC; cdr3_aa: CASSRDTRIYGYTF
cdr3_length: 15; d_call: -; clone_size: -; v_call: TRBV3-1/TRBV3-2; j_call: TRBJ1-1; cdr3_nt: TGTGCCAGCACACTTCAGGGGACACCGAACACTGAAGCTTTCTTT; cdr3_aa: CASTLQGTPNTEAFF
cdr3_length: 11; d_call: -; clone_size: -; v_call: TRBV19; j_call: TRBJ1-3; cdr3_nt: TGTGCCACGGGGGACCGAAACACCATATATTTT; cdr3_aa: CATGDRNTIYF
cdr3_length: 15; d_call: TRBD1; clone_size: few; v_call: TRBV6-5; j_call: TRBJ1-2; cdr3_nt: TGTGCCAGCAGGGCCCGGGACAGGGGGCACTTTGGCTACACCTTC; cdr3_aa: CASRARDRGHFGYTF
cdr3_length: 15; d_call: -; clone_size: -; v_call: TRBV7-8; j_call: TRBJ1-5; cdr3_nt: TGTGCCAGCAGCTTCGATTGGGGGGGGAATCAGCCCCAGCATTTT; cdr3_aa: CASSFDWGGNQPQHF
cdr3_length: 15; d_call: TRBD1; clone_size: -; v_call: TRBV5-1; j_call: TRBJ2-5; cdr3_nt: TGCGCCAGCAGCTGGACCGGGACAGGGCAAGAGACCCAGTACTTC; cdr3_aa: CASSWTGTGQETQYF
cdr3_length: 15; d_call: -; clone_size: few; v_call: TRBV21-1; j_call: TRBJ2-2; cdr3_nt: TGTGCCAGCAGCAAAGACTTAACGAGAACCGGGGAGCTGTTTTTT; cdr3_aa: CASSKDLTRTGELFF
cdr3_length: 13; d_call: TRBD1; clone_size: -; v_call: TRBV27; j_call: TRBJ2-7; cdr3_nt: TGTGCCAGCAGTTTAGGACAGGGAGGCGAGCAGTACTTC; cdr3_aa: CASSLGQGGEQYF
cdr3_length: 16; d_call: -; clone_size: -; v_call: TRBV18; j_call: TRBJ1-3; cdr3_nt: TGTGCCAGCTCACCTCGGACGGGGATCTCTGGAAACACCATATATTTT; cdr3_aa: CASSPRTGISGNTIYF
cdr3_length: 13; d_call: TRBD1; clone_size: -; v_call: TRBV10-1; j_call: TRBJ1-4; cdr3_nt: TGCGCCAGCCTGGACAGGGTGAATGAAAAACTGTTTTTT; cdr3_aa: CASLDRVNEKLFF
cdr3_length: 18; d_call: -; clone_size: -; v_call: TRBV19; j_call: TRBJ1-2; cdr3_nt: TGTGCCAGTTCTCTGTGGCGGTCCGGCCGGTGGGGAGGAACTGGCTACACCTTC; cdr3_aa: CASSLWRSGRWGGTGYTF
cdr3_length: 14; d_call: -; clone_size: -; v_call: TRBV6-5; j_call: TRBJ2-2; cdr3_nt: TGTGCCAGCAGACCCCCCGGAGGCACCGGGGAGCTGTTTTTT; cdr3_aa: CASRPPGGTGELFF
cdr3_length: 15; d_call: TRBD1; clone_size: -; v_call: TRBV12-5; j_call: TRBJ1-2; cdr3_nt: TGTGCTAGTGGTTTGGCAGGGGGCTCTAACTATGGCTACACCTTC; cdr3_aa: CASGLAGGSNYGYTF
cdr3_length: 16; d_call: TRBD2; clone_size: -; v_call: TRBV9; j_call: TRBJ2-5; cdr3_nt: TGTGCCAGCAGCGTAGGACGAGCGGGGGGGTATGAGACCCAGTACTTC; cdr3_aa: CASSVGRAGGYETQYF
cdr3_length: 14; d_call: TRBD1; clone_size: -; v_call: TRBV28; j_call: TRBJ2-7; cdr3_nt: TGTGCCAGCAGGTGGGGACAGGGGCCCTACGAGCAGTACTTC; cdr3_aa: CASRWGQGPYEQYF
cdr3_length: 16; d_call: TRBD1; clone_size: -; v_call: TRBV20-1; j_call: TRBJ2-7; cdr3_nt: TGCAGTGCTAGTTGGGGGAGGACAGGGATTTTCTACGAGCAGTACTTC; cdr3_aa: CSASWGRTGIFYEQYF
cdr3_length: 16; d_call: TRBD1; clone_size: -; v_call: TRBV11-1; j_call: TRBJ2-1; cdr3_nt: TGTGCCAGCAGCCCGGGACAGGGTGGGACCTACAATGAGCAGTTCTTC; cdr3_aa: CASSPGQGGTYNEQFF
cdr3_length: 16; d_call: -; clone_size: -; v_call: TRBV18; j_call: TRBJ1-3; cdr3_nt: TGTGCCAGCTCGCATTCACCGATAAACAAAAGAAACACCATATATTTT; cdr3_aa: CASSHSPINKRNTIYF
cdr3_length: 14; d_call: -; clone_size: -; v_call: TRBV10-3; j_call: TRBJ1-3; cdr3_nt: TGTGCCATCAGACCGGACAGTTCTGGAAACACCATATATTTT; cdr3_aa: CAIRPDSSGNTIYF
cdr3_length: 11; d_call: -; clone_size: -; v_call: TRBV28; j_call: TRBJ1-5; cdr3_nt: TGTGCCAGCAGTCTTTCTCAGCCCCAGCATTTT; cdr3_aa: CASSLSQPQHF
cdr3_length: 15; d_call: -; clone_size: few; v_call: TRBV7-9; j_call: TRBJ2-1; cdr3_nt: TGTGCCAGCAGCTTAAATCCAGGCCCCTACAATGAGCAGTTCTTC; cdr3_aa: CASSLNPGPYNEQFF
cdr3_length: 14; d_call: -; clone_size: -; v_call: TRBV6-5; j_call: TRBJ1-4; cdr3_nt: TGTGCCAGCAGTTATAGCCAGGGGAATGAAAAACTGTTTTTT; cdr3_aa: CASSYSQGNEKLFF
cdr3_length: 14; d_call: TRBD1; clone_size: -; v_call: TRBV7-9; j_call: TRBJ1-4; cdr3_nt: TGTGCCAGCAGCACGGGACAGGATAATGAAAAACTGTTTTTT; cdr3_aa: CASSTGQDNEKLFF
cdr3_length: 15; d_call: -; clone_size: -; v_call: TRBV27; j_call: TRBJ2-5; cdr3_nt: TGTGCCAGCAGTTCCCTACAGGGGACTCAAGAGACCCAGTACTTC; cdr3_aa: CASSSLQGTQETQYF
cdr3_length: 13; d_call: TRBD1; clone_size: -; v_call: TRBV5-1; j_call: TRBJ1-2; cdr3_nt: TGCGCCAGCAGCCAGGGACAGGGGATCGGCTACACCTTC; cdr3_aa: CASSQGQGIGYTF
cdr3_length: 13; d_call: -; clone_size: -; v_call: TRBV5-1; j_call: TRBJ2-7; cdr3_nt: TGCGCCAGCAGGGCCGGGAGCTCCTACGAGCAGTACTTC; cdr3_aa: CASRAGSSYEQYF
cdr3_length: 12; d_call: -; clone_size: -; v_call: TRBV7-6; j_call: TRBJ1-1; cdr3_nt: TGTGCCAGCGGAAGTCGGGGGACTGAAGCTTTCTTT; cdr3_aa: CASGSRGTEAFF
cdr3_length: 15; d_call: -; clone_size: -; v_call: TRBV9; j_call: TRBJ1-1; cdr3_nt: TGTGCCAGCAGCCCTCAAGGACATCCAAACACTGAAGCTTTCTTT; cdr3_aa: CASSPQGHPNTEAFF
cdr3_length: 15; d_call: -; clone_size: -; v_call: TRBV3-1/TRBV3-2; j_call: TRBJ2-5; cdr3_nt: TGTGCCAGCAGCCTCCGACTAGGTGGGGCGGAGACCCAGTACTTC; cdr3_aa: CASSLRLGGAETQYF
cdr3_length: 13; d_call: -; clone_size: -; v_call: TRBV7-8; j_call: TRBJ1-5; cdr3_nt: TGTGCCAGCAGCCCCGACAGGAATCAGCCCCAGCATTTT; cdr3_aa: CASSPDRNQPQHF
cdr3_length: 15; d_call: TRBD1; clone_size: -; v_call: TRBV15; j_call: TRBJ2-1; cdr3_nt: TGTGCCACCAGCACAGACAGGGGTTCCTACAATGAGCAGTTCTTC; cdr3_aa: CATSTDRGSYNEQFF
cdr3_length: 13; d_call: -; clone_size: -; v_call: TRBV14; j_call: TRBJ2-7; cdr3_nt: TGTGCCAGCAGCCAATACGGAGGCTACGAGCAGTACTTC; cdr3_aa: CASSQYGGYEQYF
cdr3_length: 17; d_call: TRBD2; clone_size: -; v_call: TRBV6-2/TRBV6-3; j_call: TRBJ2-5; cdr3_nt: TGTGCCAGCAGTTACGTGGTAGCGGGGGGGAACCAAGAGACCCAGTACTTC; cdr3_aa: CASSYVVAGGNQETQYF